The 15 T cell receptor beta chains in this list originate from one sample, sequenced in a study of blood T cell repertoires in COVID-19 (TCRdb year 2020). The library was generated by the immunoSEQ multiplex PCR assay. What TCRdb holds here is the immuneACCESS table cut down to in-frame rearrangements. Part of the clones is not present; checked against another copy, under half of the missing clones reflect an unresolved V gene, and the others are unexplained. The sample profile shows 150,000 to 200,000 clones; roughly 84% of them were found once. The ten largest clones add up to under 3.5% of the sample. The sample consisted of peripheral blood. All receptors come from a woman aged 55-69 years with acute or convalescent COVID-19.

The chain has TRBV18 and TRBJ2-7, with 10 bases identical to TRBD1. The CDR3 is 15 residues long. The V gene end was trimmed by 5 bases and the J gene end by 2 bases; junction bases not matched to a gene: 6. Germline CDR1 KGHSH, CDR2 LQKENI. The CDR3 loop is CASSLLGTGAYEQYF. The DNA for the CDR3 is TGTGCCAGCTCATTACTCGGGACAGGGGCCTACGAGCAGTACTTC.

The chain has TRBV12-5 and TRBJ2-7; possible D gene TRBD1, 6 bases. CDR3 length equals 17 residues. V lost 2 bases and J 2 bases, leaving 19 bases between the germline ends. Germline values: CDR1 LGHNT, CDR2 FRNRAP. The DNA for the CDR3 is TGTGCTAGTGGTTTGCCAGACACAGGGAGAAGCGCCTACGAGCAGTACTTC. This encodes CASGLPDTGRSAYEQYF.

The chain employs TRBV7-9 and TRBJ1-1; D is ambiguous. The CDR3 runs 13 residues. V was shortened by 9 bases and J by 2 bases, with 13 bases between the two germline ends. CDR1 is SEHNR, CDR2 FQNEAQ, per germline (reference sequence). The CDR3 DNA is TGTGCCAGTGGTGCTTCGGGTAACACTGAAGCTTTCTTT. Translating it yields CASGASGNTEAFF. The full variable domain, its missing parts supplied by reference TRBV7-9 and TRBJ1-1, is DTGVSQNPRHKITKRGQNVTFRCDPISEHNRLYWYRQTLGQGPEFLTYFQNEAQLEKSRLLSDRFSAERPKGSFSTLEIQRTEQGDSAMYLCASGASGNTEAFFGQGTRLTVV.

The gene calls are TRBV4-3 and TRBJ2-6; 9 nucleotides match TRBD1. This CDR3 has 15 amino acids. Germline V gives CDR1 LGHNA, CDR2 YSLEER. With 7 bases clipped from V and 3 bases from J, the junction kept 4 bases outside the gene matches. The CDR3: CASTYRGHGANVLTF. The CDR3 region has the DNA TGCGCCAGCACCTACAGGGGGCATGGGGCCAACGTCCTGACTTTC.

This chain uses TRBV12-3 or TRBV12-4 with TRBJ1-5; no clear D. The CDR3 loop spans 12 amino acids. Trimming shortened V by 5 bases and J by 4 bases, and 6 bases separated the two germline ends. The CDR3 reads CASSLTNQPQHF. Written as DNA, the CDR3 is TGTGCCAGCAGTCTTACTAATCAGCCCCAGCATTTT.

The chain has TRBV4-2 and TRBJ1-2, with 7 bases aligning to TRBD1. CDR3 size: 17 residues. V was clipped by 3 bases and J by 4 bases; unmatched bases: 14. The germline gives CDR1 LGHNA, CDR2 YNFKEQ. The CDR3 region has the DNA TGTGCCAGCAGCCAGAGAGGACAGGCGGAAAGGGTCTATGGCTACACCTTC. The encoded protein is CASSQRGQAERVYGYTF.

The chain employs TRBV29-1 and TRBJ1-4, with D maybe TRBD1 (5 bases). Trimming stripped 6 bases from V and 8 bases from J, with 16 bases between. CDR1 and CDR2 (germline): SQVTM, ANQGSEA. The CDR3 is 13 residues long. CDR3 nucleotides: TGCAGCGTGTCCCGGGGGAGTAGCGAAAAACTGTTTTTT. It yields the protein CSVSRGSSEKLFF.

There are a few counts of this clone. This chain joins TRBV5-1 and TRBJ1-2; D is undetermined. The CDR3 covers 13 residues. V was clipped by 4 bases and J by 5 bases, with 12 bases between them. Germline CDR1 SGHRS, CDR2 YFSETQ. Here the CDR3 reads CASSPGSGYGYTF. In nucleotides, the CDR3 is TGCGCCAGCAGCCCCGGGTCGGGTTATGGCTACACCTTC.

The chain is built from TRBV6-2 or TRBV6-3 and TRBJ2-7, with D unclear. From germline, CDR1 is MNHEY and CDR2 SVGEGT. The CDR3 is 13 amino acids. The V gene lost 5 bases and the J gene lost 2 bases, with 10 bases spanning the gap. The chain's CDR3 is CASSRQAAYEQYF. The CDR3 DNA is TGTGCCAGCAGTCGGCAGGCCGCCTACGAGCAGTACTTC.

The chain's CDR3 is CASSLSQGWTEAFF. CDR3 DNA: TGTGCCAGCAGCTTAAGTCAGGGGTGGACTGAAGCTTTCTTT. The chain recombines TRBV7-2 with TRBJ1-1; D might be TRBD1 (6 bases). V lost 2 bases to trimming and J lost 5 bases, with 12 bases between them. There are 14 residues in the CDR3. CDR1 is SGHTA and CDR2 is FQGNSA in the germline V gene.

CDR3 nucleotides: TGTGCCAGCAGCCCCACGACGGACATTGGCGAGCAGTACTTC. Amino acid sequence: CASSPTTDIGEQYF. The chain links TRBV11-2 to TRBJ2-7, with D possibly matching TRBD1 (5 bases). CDR3 size: 14 residues. The germline V gene encodes CDR1 SGHAT and CDR2 FQNNGV. Trimming removed 5 bases from V and 6 bases from J, with 17 bases in between.

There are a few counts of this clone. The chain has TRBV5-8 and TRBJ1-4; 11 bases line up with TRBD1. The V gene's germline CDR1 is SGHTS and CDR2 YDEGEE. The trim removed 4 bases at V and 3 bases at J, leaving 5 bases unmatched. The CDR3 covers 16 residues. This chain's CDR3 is CASSLGQGAPNEKLFF. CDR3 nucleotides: TGTGCCAGCAGCCTCGGACAGGGGGCGCCTAATGAAAAACTGTTTTTT.

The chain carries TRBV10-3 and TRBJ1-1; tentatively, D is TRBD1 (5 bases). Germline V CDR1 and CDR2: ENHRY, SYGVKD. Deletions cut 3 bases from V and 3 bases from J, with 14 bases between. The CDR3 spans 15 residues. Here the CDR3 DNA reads TGTGCCATCAGTGAAGGGCAGGGCGGGGACACTGAAGCTTTCTTT. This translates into CAISEGQGGDTEAFF.

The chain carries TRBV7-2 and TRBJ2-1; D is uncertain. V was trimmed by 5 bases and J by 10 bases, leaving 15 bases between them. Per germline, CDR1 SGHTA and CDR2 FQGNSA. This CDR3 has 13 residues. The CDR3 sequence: CASSVIMGREQFF. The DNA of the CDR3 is TGTGCCAGCAGCGTTATCATGGGCAGGGAGCAGTTCTTC.

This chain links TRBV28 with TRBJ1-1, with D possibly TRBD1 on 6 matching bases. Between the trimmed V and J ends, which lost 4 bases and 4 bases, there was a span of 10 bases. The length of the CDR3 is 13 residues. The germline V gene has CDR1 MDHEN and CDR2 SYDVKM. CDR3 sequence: CASSSGVVTEAFF. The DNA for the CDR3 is TGTGCCAGCAGTTCAGGGGTGGTCACTGAAGCTTTCTTT. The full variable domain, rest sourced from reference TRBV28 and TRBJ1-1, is DVKVTQSSRYLVKRTGEKVFLECVQDMDHENMFWYRQDPGLGLRLIYFSYDVKMKEKGDIPEGYSVSREKKERFSLILESASTNQTSMYLCASSSGVVTEAFFGQGTRLTVV.